These 18 T cell receptor beta chains came from one sample sequenced in a study of control samples from healthy donors and cancer patients. TCRdb's table, derived via immunoSEQ multiplex PCR, lists solely in-frame clones and lacks some. The table lists roughly 150,000 clones, 75% to 90% of them singletons. Sequencing was done on a sample of blood. The receptors were gathered from a man aged 30 to 39 in good health.

The rearrangement uses TRBV3-1 (or the pseudogene TRBV3-2) and TRBJ2-5, with TRBD2 as a possible D gene (5 bases). V was clipped by 0 bases and J by 5 bases, with 7 bases between them. The CDR3 sequence is 13 residues long. Germline loops: CDR1 LGHDT, CDR2 YNNKEL (reference sequence). The CDR3 protein is CASSQDRGETQYF. Written as DNA, the CDR3 is TGTGCCAGCAGCCAAGATCGAGGGGAGACCCAGTACTTC.

The chain links TRBV12-3 or TRBV12-4 to TRBJ2-3; tentatively, D is TRBD1 (6 bases). Trimming shortened V by 6 bases and J by 5 bases, and 12 bases separated the two germline ends. The CDR3 consists of 13 residues. The CDR3 DNA reads as TGTGCCAGCAGCCGACAGGCAGGAGATACGCAGTATTTT. It is translated as CASSRQAGDTQYF.

Only a few counts were recorded for this clone. The same CDR3 also results from other DNA sequences found in this sample. The chain joins TRBV11-1 to TRBJ2-7; maybe TRBD2 (5 bases). CDR1 SGHAT and CDR2 FQDESV come from the germline V gene (reference sequence). The V and J ends lost 3 bases and 2 bases respectively, with 8 bases between them. The CDR3 spans 13 residues. The CDR3 DNA sequence: TGTGCCAGCAGCTTTCCGGGGACCTACGAGCAGTACTTC. Translated: CASSFPGTYEQYF.

This sequence joins TRBV4-3 and TRBJ1-5, with TRBD1 identical over 7 bases. The CDR3 is 15 amino acids. After removal of 4 bases from V and 5 bases from J, the junction contained 8 bases not matched to a gene. Germline V gene lookup returns CDR1 LGHNA and CDR2 YSLEER. CDR3 nucleotide sequence: TGCGCCAGCAGCCTAGACCACAGGGGACATCAGCCCCAGCATTTT. Amino acids: CASSLDHRGHQPQHF.

The chain uses TRBV24-1 and TRBJ1-6; maybe TRBD1 (5 bases). The CDR3 has 13 amino acids. Germline CDR1 and CDR2: KGHDR and SFDVKD. The CDR3 DNA reads TGTGTGGCGGGGGGATCGGAAAATTCACCCCTCCACTTT. Translation: CVAGGSENSPLHF.

CDR3 nucleotide sequence: TGTGCCAGCAGCGCTAATTATAATTCACCCCTCCACTTT. Its translation: CASSANYNSPLHF. The V and J genes are TRBV7-6 and TRBJ1-6; D not certain. The V gene's germline CDR1 is SGHVS and CDR2 FNYEAQ. Between the trimmed V and J ends, which lost 5 bases and 4 bases, there was a span of 6 bases. This CDR3 contains 13 residues.

The chain is built from TRBV30 and TRBJ1-4; 8 bases fit TRBD1. This CDR3 contains 15 residues. Trimming took 0 bases from V and 12 from J; bases not matched to a gene: 12. Germline values: CDR1 GTSNPN, CDR2 SVGIG (reference sequence). This CDR3 is CAWSVVLTGARELFF. The CDR3, as DNA: TGTGCCTGGAGTGTAGTCCTGACAGGGGCGAGGGAACTGTTTTTT. The variable domain in full, with the rest retrieved from reference TRBV30 and TRBJ1-4, is SQTIHQWPATLVQPVGSPLSLECTVEGTSNPNLYWYRQAAGRGLQLLFYSVGIGQISSEVPQNLSASRPQDRQFILSSKKLLLSDSGFYLCAWSVVLTGARELFFGSGTQLSVL.

The V call is TRBV7-9, the J call TRBJ1-2, with unresolved D. V was trimmed by 1 base and J by 2 bases, leaving 5 bases between them. This CDR3 has 13 residues. From germline, CDR1 is SEHNR and CDR2 FQNEAQ (reference sequence). CDR3 nucleotides: TGTGCCAGCAGCTTAGATGCAAACTATGGCTACACCTTC. As protein: CASSLDANYGYTF. Filled out from reference TRBV7-9 and TRBJ1-2, the complete variable domain reads DTGVSQNPRHKITKRGQNVTFRCDPISEHNRLYWYRQTLGQGPEFLTYFQNEAQLEKSRLLSDRFSAERPKGSFSTLEIQRTEQGDSAMYLCASSLDANYGYTFGSGTRLTVV.

The chain employs TRBV30 and TRBJ2-1; D is possibly TRBD1 or TRBD2 (5 bases each). The CDR3 loop spans 12 amino acids. Germline V gene lookup returns CDR1 GTSNPN and CDR2 SVGIG (reference sequence). The germline V and J ends were trimmed by 6 bases and 5 bases, with 11 bases remaining between them. The CDR3 loop is CACSGPDNEQFF. CDR3 coding DNA: TGTGCCTGTTCGGGGCCGGACAATGAGCAGTTCTTC. Full variable domain (missing parts from reference TRBV30 and TRBJ2-1): SQTIHQWPATLVQPVGSPLSLECTVEGTSNPNLYWYRQAAGRGLQLLFYSVGIGQISSEVPQNLSASRPQDRQFILSSKKLLLSDSGFYLCACSGPDNEQFFGPGTRLTVL.

The chain couples TRBV6-5 to TRBJ1-1, with D uncertain. The V and J ends lost 5 bases and 1 base respectively, with 8 bases between them. The CDR3 sequence is 13 residues long. Germline lookup yields CDR1 MNHEY and CDR2 SVGAGI. The CDR3 spells CASSPPQNTEAFF. In nucleotides, the CDR3 is TGTGCCAGCAGTCCCCCTCAGAACACTGAAGCTTTCTTT.

J is TRBJ1-3 and V is TRBV19; the D is unclear. Germline V gene sequence: CDR1 LNHDA, CDR2 SQIVND (reference sequence). This CDR3 has 13 residues. The V gene lost 3 bases and the J gene lost 3 bases, with 6 bases spanning the gap. The CDR3 sequence is CASSITNGNTIYF. As DNA, the CDR3 is TGTGCCAGTAGTATTACAAATGGAAACACCATATATTTT.

This rearrangement joins TRBV11-3 to TRBJ2-6; D perhaps matches TRBD1 (6 bases). Germline V lookup: CDR1 SGHNT, CDR2 YENEEA. Trimming stripped 4 bases from V and 0 bases from J, with 13 bases between. CDR3 length equals 17 residues. CDR3 sequence (DNA): TGTGCCAGCAGCTCGATTGGACAGACCTCTGGGGCCAACGTCCTGACTTTC. It is translated as CASSSIGQTSGANVLTF.

V usage is TRBV7-9 and J usage is TRBJ1-1, with D perhaps TRBD1 (5 bases). The CDR3 runs to 13 residues. Germline assignment: CDR1 SEHNR and CDR2 FQNEAQ (reference sequence). V lost 7 bases and J 5 bases, leaving 14 bases between the germline ends. The CDR3 reads CASNSRQQTEAFF. CDR3 nucleotides: TGTGCCAGCAACAGCAGACAGCAGACTGAAGCTTTCTTT.

The chain has TRBV7-9 and TRBJ2-7; D possibly corresponds to TRBD1 (6 bases). Trimming removed 1 base from V and 3 bases from J, with 13 bases in between. The germline V gene encodes CDR1 SEHNR and CDR2 FQNEAQ (reference sequence). The CDR3 loop spans 15 amino acids. CDR3 loop: CASSLGQVRLYEQYF. CDR3 sequence (DNA): TGTGCCAGCAGCTTAGGACAGGTTAGGCTCTACGAGCAGTACTTC.

This clone showed up just once. The rearrangement joins TRBV12-5 to TRBJ1-6; D call uncertain. The V end lost 6 bases, the J end lost 7 bases, and 13 bases lay between the germline ends. The CDR3 consists of 14 residues. Per germline, CDR1 LGHNT and CDR2 FRNRAP. The CDR3 DNA reads TGTGCTAGTGGCCTCGGGCCGGGAAATTCACCCCTCCACTTT. Encoded protein: CASGLGPGNSPLHF.

This clone was seen only a few times. This rearrangement joins TRBV10-3 to TRBJ1-2; D call uncertain. V lost 3 bases to trimming and J lost 2 bases, with 4 bases between them. Germline CDR1 and CDR2: ENHRY and SYGVKD. CDR3 length: 12 amino acids. The CDR3 is CAISERNYGYTF. As DNA, the CDR3 is TGTGCCATCAGTGAACGAAACTATGGCTACACCTTC.

This sequence joins TRBV3-1 (or the pseudogene TRBV3-2) and TRBJ1-2; 9 bases agree with TRBD1. This CDR3 contains 14 residues. V gave up 2 bases and J gave up 9 bases; unmatched junction bases: 7. CDR1 is LGHDT and CDR2 is YNNKEL in the germline V gene (reference sequence). CDR3 region: CASSQRGQGDRYTF. In DNA form, the CDR3 reads TGTGCCAGCAGCCAAAGGGGACAGGGTGATCGCTACACCTTC.

Relative to its sample, this clone is medium-sized. The chain joins TRBV2 to TRBJ1-6, with D uncertain. Germline V gene lookup returns CDR1 SNHLY and CDR2 FYNNEI. The V end lost 6 bases, the J end lost 6 bases, and 12 bases lay between the germline ends. CDR3 length: 14 residues. The CDR3 here is CASRTDQPNSPLHF. In DNA form, the CDR3 reads TGTGCCAGCAGGACGGACCAGCCTAATTCACCCCTCCACTTT. The variable domain in full, with the rest retrieved from reference TRBV2 and TRBJ1-6, is EPEVTQTPSHQVTQMGQEVILRCVPISNHLYFYWYRQILGQKVEFLVSFYNNEISEKSEIFDDQFSVERPDGSNFTLKIRSTKLEDSAMYFCASRTDQPNSPLHFGNGTRLTVT.